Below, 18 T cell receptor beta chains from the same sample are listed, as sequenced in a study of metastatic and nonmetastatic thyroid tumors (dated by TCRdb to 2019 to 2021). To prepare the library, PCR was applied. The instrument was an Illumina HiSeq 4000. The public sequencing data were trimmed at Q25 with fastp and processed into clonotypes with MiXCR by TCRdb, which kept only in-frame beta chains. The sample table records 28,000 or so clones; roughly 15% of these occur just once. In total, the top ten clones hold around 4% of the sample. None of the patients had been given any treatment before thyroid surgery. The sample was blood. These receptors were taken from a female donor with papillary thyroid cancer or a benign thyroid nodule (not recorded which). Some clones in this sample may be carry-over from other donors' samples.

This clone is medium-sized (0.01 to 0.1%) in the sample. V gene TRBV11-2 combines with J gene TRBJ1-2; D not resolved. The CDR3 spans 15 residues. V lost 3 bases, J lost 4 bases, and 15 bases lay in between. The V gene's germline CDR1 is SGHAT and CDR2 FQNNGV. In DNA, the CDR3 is TGTGCCAGCAGCTTTAGGGTTACGGGGAGCTATGGCTACACCTTC. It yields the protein CASSFRVTGSYGYTF.

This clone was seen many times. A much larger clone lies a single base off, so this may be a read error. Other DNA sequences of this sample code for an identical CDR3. The CDR3 region is CASSPSNQPQHF. Here the CDR3 DNA reads TGTGCCAGCAGCCCGAGCAATCAGCCCCAGCATTTT. V usage is TRBV12-3 or TRBV12-4 and J usage is TRBJ1-5; no clear D gene. There are 12 residues in the CDR3. V was cut by 6 bases and J by 1 base, with 4 bases left in between.

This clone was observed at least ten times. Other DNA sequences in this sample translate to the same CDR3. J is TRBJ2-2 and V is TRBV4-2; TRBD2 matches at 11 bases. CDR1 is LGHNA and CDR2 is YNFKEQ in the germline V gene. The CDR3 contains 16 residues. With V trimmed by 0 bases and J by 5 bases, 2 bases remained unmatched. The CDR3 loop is CASSQDLAGGTGELFF. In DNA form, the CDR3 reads TGTGCCAGCAGCCAAGATTTAGCGGGGGGGACCGGGGAGCTGTTTTTT.

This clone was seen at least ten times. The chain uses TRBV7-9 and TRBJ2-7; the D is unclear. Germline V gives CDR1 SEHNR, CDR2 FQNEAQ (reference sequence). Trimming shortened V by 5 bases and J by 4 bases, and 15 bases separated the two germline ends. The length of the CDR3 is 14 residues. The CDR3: CASSPTTVQYEQYF. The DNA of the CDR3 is TGTGCCAGCAGCCCGACAACAGTACAATACGAGCAGTACTTC.

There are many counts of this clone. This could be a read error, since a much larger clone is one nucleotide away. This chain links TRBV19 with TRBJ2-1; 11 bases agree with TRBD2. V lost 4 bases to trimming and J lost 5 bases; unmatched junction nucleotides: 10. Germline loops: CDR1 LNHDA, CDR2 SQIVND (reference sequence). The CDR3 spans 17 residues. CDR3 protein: CASSTHFTSGRDNEQFF. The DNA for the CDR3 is TGTGCCAGTAGTACCCACTTCACTAGCGGGAGAGACAATGAGCAGTTCTTC.

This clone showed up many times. The CDR3 region is CASSSKGQGKWYTEAFF. The CDR3 DNA follows: TGTGCCAGCAGCTCAAAGGGACAGGGAAAATGGTACACTGAAGCTTTCTTT. This chain connects TRBV7-2 to TRBJ1-1, with TRBD1 matching over 9 bases. Trimming removed 4 bases from V and 3 bases from J; junction bases left unmatched: 12. The CDR3 is 17 residues long. From germline, CDR1 is SGHTA and CDR2 FQGNSA.

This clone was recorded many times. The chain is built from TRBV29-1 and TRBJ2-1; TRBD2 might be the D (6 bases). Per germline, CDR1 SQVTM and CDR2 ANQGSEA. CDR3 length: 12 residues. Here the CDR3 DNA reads TGCAGTAGAACCGGGACTTCAAATGAGCAGTTCTTC. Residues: CSRTGTSNEQFF.

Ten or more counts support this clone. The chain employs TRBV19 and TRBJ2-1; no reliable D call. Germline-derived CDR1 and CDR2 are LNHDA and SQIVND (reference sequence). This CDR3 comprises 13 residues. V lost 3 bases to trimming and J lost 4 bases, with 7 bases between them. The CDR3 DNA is TGTGCCAGTAGTATCTACCAATACAATGAGCAGTTCTTC. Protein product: CASSIYQYNEQFF.

The CDR3 DNA is TGTGCCAGCTTAGGAGGGGTAGCGGGGACCTACGAGCAGTACTTC. Its protein is CASLGGVAGTYEQYF. The rearrangement joins TRBV7-2 to TRBJ2-7; the match to TRBD2 covers 8 bases. V trimming: 8 bases; J trimming: 2 bases; junction bases outside the gene matches: 11. CDR1 is SGHTA, CDR2 FQGNSA, per germline. CDR3 length: 15 residues.

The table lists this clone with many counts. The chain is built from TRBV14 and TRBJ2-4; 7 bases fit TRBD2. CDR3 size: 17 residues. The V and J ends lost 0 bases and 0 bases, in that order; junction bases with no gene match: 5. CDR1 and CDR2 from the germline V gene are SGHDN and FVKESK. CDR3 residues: CASSQEASGGAKNIQYF. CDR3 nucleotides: TGTGCCAGCAGCCAAGAGGCGTCGGGGGGAGCCAAAAACATTCAGTACTTC.

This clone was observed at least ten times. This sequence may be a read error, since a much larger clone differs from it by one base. The CDR3, as DNA: TGTGCCAGCAACGCCTCACAGAGCTCCTACAATGAGCAGTTCTTC. Encoded protein: CASNASQSSYNEQFF. The gene calls are TRBV9 and TRBJ2-1; D gene unclear. Between the trimmed V and J ends, which lost 6 bases and 0 bases, there was a span of 13 bases. Germline CDR1 and CDR2: SGDLS and YYNGEE. The CDR3 runs to 15 residues.

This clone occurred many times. The CDR3 nucleotides read TGCGCCAGCAGCCGCGGACTAGCTGAGAACACCGGGGAGCTGTTTTTT. Residues: CASSRGLAENTGELFF. The chain combines TRBV5-1 with TRBJ2-2; 8 positions match TRBD2. The trim removed 4 bases at V and 1 base at J, leaving 6 bases unmatched. Germline-derived CDR1 and CDR2 are SGHRS and YFSETQ. The CDR3 totals 16 residues.

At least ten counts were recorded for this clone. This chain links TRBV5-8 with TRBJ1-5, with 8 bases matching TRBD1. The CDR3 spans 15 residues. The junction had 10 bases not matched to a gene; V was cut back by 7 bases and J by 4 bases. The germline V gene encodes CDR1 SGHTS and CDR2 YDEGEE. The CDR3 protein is CASGWTGIGNQPQHF. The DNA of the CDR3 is TGTGCCAGCGGCTGGACAGGGATCGGTAATCAGCCCCAGCATTTT. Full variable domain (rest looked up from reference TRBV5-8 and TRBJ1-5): EAGVTQSPTHLIKTRGQQATLRCSPISGHTSVYWYQQALGLGLQFLLWYDEGEERNRGNFPPRFSGRQFPNYSSELNVNALELEDSALYLCASGWTGIGNQPQHFGDGTRLSIL.

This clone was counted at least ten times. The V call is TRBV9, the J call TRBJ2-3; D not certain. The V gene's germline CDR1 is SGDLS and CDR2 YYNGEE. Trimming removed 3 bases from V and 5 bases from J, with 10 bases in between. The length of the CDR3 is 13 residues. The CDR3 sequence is CASSGGPGDTQYF. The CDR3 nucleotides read TGTGCCAGCAGCGGAGGCCCGGGAGATACGCAGTATTTT.

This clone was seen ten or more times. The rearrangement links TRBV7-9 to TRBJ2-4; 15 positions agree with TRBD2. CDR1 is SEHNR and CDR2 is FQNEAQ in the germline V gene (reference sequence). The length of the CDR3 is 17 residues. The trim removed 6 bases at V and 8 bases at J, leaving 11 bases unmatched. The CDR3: CASSQRTSGRAQDIQYF. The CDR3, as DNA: TGTGCCAGCAGTCAGCGGACTAGCGGGAGGGCCCAGGACATTCAGTACTTC.

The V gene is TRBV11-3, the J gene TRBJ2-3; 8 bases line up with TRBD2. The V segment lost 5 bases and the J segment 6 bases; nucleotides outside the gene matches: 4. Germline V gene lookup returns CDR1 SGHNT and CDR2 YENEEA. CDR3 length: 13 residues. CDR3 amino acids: CASSRSGEDTQYF. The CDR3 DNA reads TGTGCCAGCAGCCGTAGCGGGGAGGATACGCAGTATTTT.

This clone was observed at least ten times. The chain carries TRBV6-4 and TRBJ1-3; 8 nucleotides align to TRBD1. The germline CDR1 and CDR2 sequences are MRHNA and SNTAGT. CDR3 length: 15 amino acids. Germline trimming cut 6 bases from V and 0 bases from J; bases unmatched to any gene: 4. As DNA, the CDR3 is TGTGCCAGCAGCTACAGGGGGAACTCTGGAAACACCATATATTTT. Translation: CASSYRGNSGNTIYF.

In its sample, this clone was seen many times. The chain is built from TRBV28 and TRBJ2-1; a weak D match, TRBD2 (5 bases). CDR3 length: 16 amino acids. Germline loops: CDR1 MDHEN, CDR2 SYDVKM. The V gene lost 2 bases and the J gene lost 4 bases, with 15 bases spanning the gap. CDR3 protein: CASSLSFPDSYNEQFF. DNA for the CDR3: TGTGCCAGCAGTTTAAGCTTCCCGGACTCTTACAATGAGCAGTTCTTC.